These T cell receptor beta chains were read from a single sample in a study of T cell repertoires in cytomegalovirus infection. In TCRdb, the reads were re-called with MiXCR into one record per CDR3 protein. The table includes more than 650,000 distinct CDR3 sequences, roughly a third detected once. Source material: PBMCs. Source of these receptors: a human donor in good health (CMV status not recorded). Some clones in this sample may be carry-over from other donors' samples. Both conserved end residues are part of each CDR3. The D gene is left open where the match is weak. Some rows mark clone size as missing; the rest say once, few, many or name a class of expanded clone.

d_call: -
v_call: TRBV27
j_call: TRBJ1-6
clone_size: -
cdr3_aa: CASSFGEGNSPLHF
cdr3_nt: TGTGCCAGTTCCTTTGGGGAAGGTAATTCACCCCTCCACTTT

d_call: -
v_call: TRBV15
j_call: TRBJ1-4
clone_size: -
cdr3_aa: CATSRSPRATNEKLFF
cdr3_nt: TGTGCCACCAGCAGGTCTCCGAGGGCAACTAATGAAAAACTGTTTTTT

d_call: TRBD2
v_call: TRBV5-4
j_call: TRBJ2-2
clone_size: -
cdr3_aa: CASSPGLAGGPGTGELFF
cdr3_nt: TGTGCCAGCAGCCCGGGACTAGCGGGGGGGCCGGGCACCGGGGAGCTGTTTTTT

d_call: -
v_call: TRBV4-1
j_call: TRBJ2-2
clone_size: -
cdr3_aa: CASRTRDGVGELFF
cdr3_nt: TGCGCCAGCAGAACCCGAGACGGGGTTGGGGAGCTGTTTTTT

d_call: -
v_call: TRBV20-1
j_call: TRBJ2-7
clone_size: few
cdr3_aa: CSAIRDSYEQYF
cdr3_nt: TGCAGTGCTATCAGGGACTCCTACGAGCAGTACTTC

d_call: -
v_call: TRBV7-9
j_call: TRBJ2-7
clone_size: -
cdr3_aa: CASSRDYGEQYF
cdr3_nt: TGTGCCAGCAGCCGCGACTATGGCGAGCAGTACTTC

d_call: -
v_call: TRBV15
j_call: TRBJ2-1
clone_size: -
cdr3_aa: CATSRVGDEQFF
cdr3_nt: TGTGCCACCAGCAGAGTCGGTGATGAGCAGTTCTTC

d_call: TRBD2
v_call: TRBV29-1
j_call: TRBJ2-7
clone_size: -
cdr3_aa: CSVDPGLAGEGEQYF
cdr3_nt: TGCAGCGTCGATCCGGGACTAGCGGGAGAGGGCGAGCAGTACTTC

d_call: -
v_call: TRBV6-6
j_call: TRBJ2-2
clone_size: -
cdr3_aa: CASSYSRTATGELFF
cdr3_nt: TGTGCCAGCAGTTACTCTCGGACAGCCACCGGGGAGCTGTTTTTT

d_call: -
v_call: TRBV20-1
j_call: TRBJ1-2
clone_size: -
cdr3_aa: CSARDEAGYGYTF
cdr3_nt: TGCAGTGCTAGAGATGAGGCAGGCTATGGCTACACCTTC

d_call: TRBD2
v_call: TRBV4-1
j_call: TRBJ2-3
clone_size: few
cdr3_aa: CASSQVAGVADTQYF
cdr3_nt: TGCGCCAGCAGCCAAGTAGCGGGGGTGGCAGATACGCAGTATTTT

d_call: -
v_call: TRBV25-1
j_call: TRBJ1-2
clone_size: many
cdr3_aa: CASRSGHNYYGYTF
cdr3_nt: TGTGCCAGCCGTTCAGGGCACAACTACTATGGCTACACCTTC

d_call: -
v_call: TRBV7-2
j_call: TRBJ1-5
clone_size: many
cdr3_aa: CASSLVGRVAQPQHF
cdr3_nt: TGTGCCAGCAGCTTAGTGGGCAGGGTGGCGCAGCCCCAGCATTTT

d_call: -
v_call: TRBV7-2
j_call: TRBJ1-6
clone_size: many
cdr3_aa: CASSSPRPLGGGRNSPLHF
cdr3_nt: TGTGCCAGCAGCTCCCCCCGACCCCTCGGGGGCGGGAGAAATTCACCCCTCCACTTT

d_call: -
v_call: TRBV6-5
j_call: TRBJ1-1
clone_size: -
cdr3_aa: CASSPGNMNTEAFF
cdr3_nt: TGTGCCAGCAGCCCCGGGAATATGAACACTGAAGCTTTCTTT

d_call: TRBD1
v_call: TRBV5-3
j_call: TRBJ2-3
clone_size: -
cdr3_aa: CASSRHRGLADTQYF
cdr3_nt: TGTGCCAGCAGCCGTCACAGGGGGCTGGCAGATACGCAGTATTTT

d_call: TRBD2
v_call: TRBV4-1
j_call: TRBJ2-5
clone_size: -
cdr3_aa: CASSQEGLAGVDLYQETQYF
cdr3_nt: TGCGCCAGCAGCCAAGAAGGACTAGCGGGGGTGGATCTGTACCAAGAGACCCAGTACTTC

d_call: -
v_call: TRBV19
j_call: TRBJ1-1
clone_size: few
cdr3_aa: CASSIVLGNTEAFF
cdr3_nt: TGTGCCAGTAGTATAGTTTTGGGGAACACTGAAGCTTTCTTT

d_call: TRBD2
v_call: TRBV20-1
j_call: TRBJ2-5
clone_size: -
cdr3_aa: CSARTSGGLQETQYF
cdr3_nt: TGCAGTGCTCGTACTAGCGGGGGTCTCCAAGAGACCCAGTACTTC

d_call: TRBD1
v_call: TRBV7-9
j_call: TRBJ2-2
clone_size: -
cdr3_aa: CASSSDRGATGELFF
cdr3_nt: TGTGCCAGCAGCTCCGACAGGGGAGCCACCGGGGAGCTGTTTTTT

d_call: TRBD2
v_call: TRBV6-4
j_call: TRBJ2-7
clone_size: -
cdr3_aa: CASSPLSLRSITLAGAAYEQYF
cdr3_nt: TGTGCCAGCAGTCCCTTGTCGCTACGCTCAATTACACTAGCGGGAGCTGCCTACGAGCAGTACTTC

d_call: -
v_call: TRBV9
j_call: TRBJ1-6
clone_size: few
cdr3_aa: CASSPTMGESPLHF
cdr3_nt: TGTGCCAGCAGCCCTACGATGGGGGAATCACCCCTCCACTTT

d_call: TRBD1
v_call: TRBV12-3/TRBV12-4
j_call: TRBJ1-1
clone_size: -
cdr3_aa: CASTPGGTVNTEAFF
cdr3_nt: TGTGCCAGCACCCCTGGAGGGACAGTAAACACTGAAGCTTTCTTT

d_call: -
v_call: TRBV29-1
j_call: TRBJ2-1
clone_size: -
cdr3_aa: CSVEVMVRGSYNEQFF
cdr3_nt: TGCAGCGTTGAAGTTATGGTGCGGGGCTCCTACAATGAGCAGTTCTTC

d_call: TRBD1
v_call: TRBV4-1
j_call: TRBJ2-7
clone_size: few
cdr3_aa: CASSRNPGQGISYEQYF
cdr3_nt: TGCGCCAGCAGCCGGAACCCGGGACAGGGGATATCCTACGAGCAGTACTTC

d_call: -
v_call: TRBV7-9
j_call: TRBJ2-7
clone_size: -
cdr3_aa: CASPGRRSYEQYF
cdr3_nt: TGTGCCAGCCCCGGGCGTAGATCCTACGAGCAGTACTTC

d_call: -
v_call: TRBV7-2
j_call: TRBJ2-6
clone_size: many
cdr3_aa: CASSPGRSGANVLTF
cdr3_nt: TGTGCCAGCAGCCCGGGGAGGTCTGGGGCCAACGTCCTGACTTTC

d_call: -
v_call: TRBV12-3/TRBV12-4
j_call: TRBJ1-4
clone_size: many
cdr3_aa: CASSLGGFNEKLFF
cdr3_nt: TGTGCCAGCAGTTTAGGCGGATTTAATGAAAAACTGTTTTTT

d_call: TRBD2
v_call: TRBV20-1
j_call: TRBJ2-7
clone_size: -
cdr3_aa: CSATSSGGAYEQYF
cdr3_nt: TGCAGTGCTACCTCTAGCGGGGGGGCTTACGAGCAGTACTTC